Each of the 3 T cell receptor beta chains below was sequenced from the same sample in a study of shared clonotypes between healthy human individuals. Repertoires were generated with immunoSEQ multiplex PCR, while TCRdb's copy carries only in-frame clones and drops some. The sample contains roughly 1,500,000 clones, approximately 98.5% of which appear only once. Sequenced sample: naive CD4+ T cells sorted from blood. The sample's subset: CD45RA+ positively selected. All receptors come from a man aged 25-45 years in good health.

This chain joins TRBV5-8 and TRBJ1-2; 9 bases agree with TRBD1. The V and J ends lost 1 base and 9 bases, in that order; junction bases with no gene match: 13. CDR3 length equals 16 residues. Germline V gene data show CDR1 as SGHTS and CDR2 as YDEGEE. The CDR3 loop reads CASSLTIGTGSSRYTF. DNA for the CDR3: TGTGCCAGCAGCTTGACTATCGGGACAGGGTCTTCTCGCTACACCTTC. The whole variable domain, remainder taken from reference TRBV5-8 and TRBJ1-2, is EAGVTQSPTHLIKTRGQQATLRCSPISGHTSVYWYQQALGLGLQFLLWYDEGEERNRGNFPPRFSGRQFPNYSSELNVNALELEDSALYLCASSLTIGTGSSRYTFGSGTRLTVV.

Turning to this clone: This sample also contains other DNA sequences that code for the same CDR3. V usage is TRBV9 and J usage is TRBJ2-7; D not certain. The CDR3 length is 13 residues. Trimming left V 0 bases short and J 4 bases short, with 8 bases between. The germline CDR1 and CDR2 sequences are SGDLS and YYNGEE. For the CDR3, the DNA is TGTGCCAGCAGCGTAGGGTTGGCTTACGAGCAGTACTTC. Its protein product is CASSVGLAYEQYF.

The V call is TRBV2, the J call TRBJ2-3; D perhaps matches TRBD2 (5 bases). CDR1 and CDR2 (germline): SNHLY, FYNNEI. The CDR3 length is 14 residues. The ends were cut back, 10 bases at V and 0 bases at J, with 14 bases in the middle. CDR3: CAMQETTSTDTQYF. CDR3 bases: TGTGCCATGCAGGAGACTACTAGCACAGATACGCAGTATTTT.